The T cell receptor (beta chain) under discussion was sequenced for a study of T cells in Graves' hyperthyroidism and ophthalmopathy. Study-level findings and limits: The model forecast ophthalmopathy, anticipating it by a median about six months before onset.

The CDR3 consists of 15 residues. Germline CDR1 SGDLS, CDR2 YYNGEE. The V gene end was trimmed by 0 bases and the J gene end by 7 bases; junction bases not matched to a gene: 8. This clonotype was seen more than once but under ten times. Its antigen is currently unknown. Diagnosis of hyperthyroidism was new in patients aged 18 to 65, and its duration was under 2 months. Exclusion of a patient resulted from uncontrolled infection, other autoimmune disease, pregnancy or lactation. The PBMCs studied were ones that came from about 9.9 ml fresh peripheral blood. Using RNA transcripts as the source, TCR beta CDR3 regions were amplified. A first-round RT-PCR of the TCR CDR3 used the HTBI primer set. TCRdb reprocessed the multiplex PCR reads via MiXCR and lists one record per CDR3 protein. The table has a few hundred thousand distinct CDR3 sequences, around 14% seen once.

This chain uses TRBV9 with TRBJ2-7; 9 bases match TRBD2. The sequence was obtained from a young woman with Graves' hyperthyroidism that later progressed to Graves' ophthalmopathy. What was sequenced was blood. As DNA, the CDR3 is TGTGCCAGCAGCGTAGGTGCGGGAGGGCCAGGAGAGCAGTACTTC. Translating gives CASSVGAGGPGEQYF.